The present T cell receptor (beta chain) was sequenced within a study of shared clonotypes between healthy human individuals. General observations from the study: Sorted-subset sequencing was shown by rarefaction to be incomplete despite large depth.

CD45RO negativity and positive selection for CCR7 defined naive CD8 cells, a population that excluded terminally differentiated effector memory CD45RA+ cells. Assay: immunoSEQ multiplex PCR; the TCRdb copy retains only in-frame clones and omits some. The table shows fewer than 1 million clones, with 96% occurring only once. Worth noting for this clone: What it binds is not known.

Sequencing was performed on naive CD8+ T cells sorted from blood. The TCR comes from a man aged 25 to 40 in good health.

CDR3: CASSVLGERYEQYF. The CDR3 region has the DNA TGTGCCAGCAGTGTACTAGGGGAAAGGTACGAGCAGTACTTC. The chain carries TRBV6-1 and TRBJ2-7, with D perhaps matching TRBD1 or TRBD2 (5 bases each). V was trimmed by 4 bases and J by 4 bases, leaving 14 bases between them. Germline V lookup: CDR1 MNHNS, CDR2 SASEGT. The CDR3 length is 14 residues.